This TCR beta chain derives from a study of CD8 T cells in ankylosing spondylitis. Notes on the study in general: Clones that were linked to disease were CD8+ and were relatively rare in peripheral blood. In ankylosing spondylitis blood, a motif of several highly homologous TCR beta variants appeared characteristic.

TCRdb reprocessed the 5' RACE reads with MiXCR, giving one entry per CDR3 protein. The data contain under 300,000 distinct CDR3 sequences, about 10% of them singletons. This clonotype was observed many times. No antigen is known for it. The source of this sequence is a male donor with ankylosing spondylitis or in good health (not recorded which). Sequencing was performed on blood, either unsorted or a sorted T cell fraction (not recorded which).

The CDR3 sequence is CASTVGLGNIQYF. Written as DNA, the CDR3 is TGTGCCTCTACGGTGGGCCTGGGGAACATTCAGTACTTC. V gene TRBV30 combines with J gene TRBJ2-4; D ambiguous. This CDR3 has 13 amino acids. CDR1 is GTSNPN and CDR2 is SVGIG in the germline V gene (reference sequence). V lost 7 bases and J lost 7, with 17 bases in between.